One and the same sample provided the 6 T cell receptor beta chains below, sequenced in a study of shared clonotypes between healthy human individuals. CD8 cells regarded as naive lacked CD45RO, were positively chosen for CCR7, and omitted terminally differentiated effector memory CD45RA+ cells. Libraries were prepared by immunoSEQ multiplex PCR; TCRdb keeps only in-frame clonotypes and omits some of them. This sample has about 650,000 clones, with about 95% found just once. Specimen: naive CD8+ T cells sorted from blood. These receptors were collected from a woman younger than 45 in good health.

CDR3 loop: CASSSTPDTDTQYF. The CDR3, as DNA: TGTGCCAGTAGTAGTACCCCCGACACAGATACGCAGTATTTT. The J gene is TRBJ2-3, the V gene TRBV19; D is uncertain. The ends were cut back, 4 bases at V and 2 bases at J, with 10 bases in the middle. The CDR3 is 14 residues long. The germline CDR1 and CDR2 sequences are LNHDA and SQIVND (reference sequence).

V gene TRBV27 combines with J gene TRBJ1-5; D gene ambiguous. Germline V lookup: CDR1 MNHEY, CDR2 SMNVEV (reference sequence). The V end was cut by 5 bases, the J end by 3 bases, with 11 bases between. The CDR3 spans 14 residues. The CDR3 DNA is TGTGCCAGCAGTCTCCGACCCATCAATCAGCCCCAGCATTTT. As protein: CASSLRPINQPQHF.

The CDR3 here is CASSLGPGLFF. CDR3 nucleotides: TGCGCCAGCAGCTTGGGACCTGGGCTGTTTTTT. This chain uses TRBV5-1 with TRBJ2-2, with D unresolved. V was pared by 0 bases and J by 13 bases, with 7 bases between. Per germline, CDR1 SGHRS and CDR2 YFSETQ. The CDR3 totals 11 residues.

The V gene is TRBV4-1, the J gene TRBJ2-3; TRBD2 aligns across 12 bases. Germline trimming cut 0 bases from V and 2 bases from J; bases unmatched to any gene: 9. This CDR3 spans 19 amino acids. Germline-derived CDR1 and CDR2 are MGHRA and YSYEKL. CDR3 DNA sequence: TGCGCCAGCAGCCAAGAACCCAGTGGGACTAGCGGGTTCACAGATACGCAGTATTTT. This gives the protein CASSQEPSGTSGFTDTQYF.

V is TRBV4-1 and J is TRBJ2-7, with TRBD2 matching over 11 bases. Germline loops: CDR1 MGHRA, CDR2 YSYEKL. V was pared by 4 bases and J by 3 bases, with 11 bases of the junction left unmatched. The CDR3 consists of 17 residues. The CDR3 DNA follows: TGCGCCAGCAGCCGGGAAATAGCGGGAGGGCTTCTCTACGAGCAGTACTTC. Its protein product is CASSREIAGGLLYEQYF.

V is TRBV28 and J is TRBJ2-7; no definite D call. CDR1 is MDHEN and CDR2 is SYDVKM in the germline V gene. The CDR3 sequence is 13 residues long. V dropped 2 bases and J dropped 2 bases, with 7 bases sitting between them. For the CDR3, the DNA is TGTGCCAGCAGTTTAGATGCAGCCTACGAGCAGTACTTC. It encodes CASSLDAAYEQYF.